The subject of this entry is one T cell receptor beta chain. These data come from a study of technical replicates of blood from a few donors. TCRdb keeps only in-frame clones here, not all; method: immunoSEQ multiplex PCR. The sample consists of 65,000 to 90,000 clones, about 92% of them appearing once. Germline V gene sequence: CDR1 MGHRA, CDR2 YSYEKL. With 0 bases removed from V and 9 bases from J, the gap between germline ends came to 12 bases. This CDR3 is built from 14 residues. The sequence came from a human donor in good health. V is TRBV4-1 and J is TRBJ2-1, with D possibly TRBD2 on 6 matching bases. Sequenced input: T cells isolated from PBMCs. The CDR3 protein is CASSQEKGLGEQFF. Here the CDR3 DNA reads TGCGCCAGCAGCCAAGAAAAGGGACTTGGTGAGCAGTTCTTC.